This T cell receptor beta chain is drawn from a study of T-cell memory formation after mild COVID-19. About the study: Most TCR clusters belonged to a single donor.

Study-wide results and caveats: Later expanders leaned CD4+, whereas clones that contracted between day 15 and 85 were balanced CD4/CD8.

This clonotype appeared a few times. No antigen is known for it. Germline CDR1 is LGHNA and CDR2 is YNFKEQ. CDR3 length: 13 amino acids. The V end was cut by 1 base, the J end by 7 bases, with 10 bases between. After 5'RACE with constant-segment primers, TCR alpha and TCR beta cDNA libraries carrying sample barcodes and UMIs were obtained. Using its own MiXCR run on the 5' RACE reads, TCRdb lists one record per CDR3 protein. This table has approximately 440,000 distinct CDR3 sequences, roughly 20% appearing once. This chain joins TRBV4-2 and TRBJ1-2; D gene unclear. The sequence was collected from an adult woman who had mild COVID-19 (a few samples of this study predate the infection). Cell type and time point are not known. The specimen was PBMCs or a T cell subset sorted from them (not recorded which). The CDR3 DNA reads as TGTGCCAGCAGCCAAGGACCAGGCGGTGGCTACACCTTC. Its protein product is CASSQGPGGGYTF.